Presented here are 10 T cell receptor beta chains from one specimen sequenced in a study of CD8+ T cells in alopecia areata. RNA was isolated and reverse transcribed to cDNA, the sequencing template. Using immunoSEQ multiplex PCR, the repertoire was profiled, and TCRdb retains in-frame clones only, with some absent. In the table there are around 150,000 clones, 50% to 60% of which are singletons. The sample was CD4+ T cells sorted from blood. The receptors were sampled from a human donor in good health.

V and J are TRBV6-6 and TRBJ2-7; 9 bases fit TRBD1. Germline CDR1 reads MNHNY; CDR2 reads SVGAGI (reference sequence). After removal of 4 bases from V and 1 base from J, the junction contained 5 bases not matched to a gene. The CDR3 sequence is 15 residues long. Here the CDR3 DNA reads TGTGCCAGCAGTTTCCCCGGGACAGGGTCCTACGAGCAGTACTTC. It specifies CASSFPGTGSYEQYF.

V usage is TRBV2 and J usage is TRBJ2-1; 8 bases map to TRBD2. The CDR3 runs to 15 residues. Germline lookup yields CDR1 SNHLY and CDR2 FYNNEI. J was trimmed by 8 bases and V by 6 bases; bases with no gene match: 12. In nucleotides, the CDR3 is TGTGCCAGCAGCCCACTAGCGGAGCCGGGGGATGAGCAGTTCTTC. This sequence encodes CASSPLAEPGDEQFF.

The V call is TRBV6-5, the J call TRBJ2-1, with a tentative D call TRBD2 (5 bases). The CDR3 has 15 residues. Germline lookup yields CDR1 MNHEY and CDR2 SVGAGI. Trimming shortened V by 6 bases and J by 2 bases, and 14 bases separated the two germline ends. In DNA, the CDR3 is TGTGCCAGCAGCTCGTTGGGAGTCACCTACAATGAGCAGTTCTTC. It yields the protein CASSSLGVTYNEQFF.

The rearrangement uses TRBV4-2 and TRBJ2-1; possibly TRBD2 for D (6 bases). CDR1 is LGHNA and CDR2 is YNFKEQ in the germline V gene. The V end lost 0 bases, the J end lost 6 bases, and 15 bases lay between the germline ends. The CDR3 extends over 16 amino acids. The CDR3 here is CASSQDRERVINEQFF. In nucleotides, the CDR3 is TGTGCCAGCAGCCAAGATCGGGAGAGGGTCATCAATGAGCAGTTCTTC.

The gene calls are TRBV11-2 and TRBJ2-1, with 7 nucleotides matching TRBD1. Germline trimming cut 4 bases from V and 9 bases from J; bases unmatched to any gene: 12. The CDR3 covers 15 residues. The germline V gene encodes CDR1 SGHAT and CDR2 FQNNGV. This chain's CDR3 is CASSSVRTGSAEQFF. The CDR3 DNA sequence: TGTGCCAGCAGCTCCGTAAGGACAGGAAGCGCTGAGCAGTTCTTC.

The CDR3 sequence is CASSKTGPYQETQYF. The CDR3 region has the DNA TGCGCCAGCAGCAAGACAGGGCCTTACCAAGAGACCCAGTACTTC. The chain is built from TRBV5-1 and TRBJ2-5, with 7 bases identical to TRBD1. Losses at the gene ends were 4 bases for V and 0 bases for J; bases not matched to a gene: 6. The length of the CDR3 is 15 residues. The germline CDR1 and CDR2 sequences are SGHRS and YFSETQ.

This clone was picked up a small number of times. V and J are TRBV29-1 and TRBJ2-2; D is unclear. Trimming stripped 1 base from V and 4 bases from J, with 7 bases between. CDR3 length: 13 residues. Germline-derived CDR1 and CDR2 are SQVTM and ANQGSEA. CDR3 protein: CSVEGPLTGELFF. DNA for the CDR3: TGCAGCGTTGAAGGTCCTCTCACCGGGGAGCTGTTTTTT.

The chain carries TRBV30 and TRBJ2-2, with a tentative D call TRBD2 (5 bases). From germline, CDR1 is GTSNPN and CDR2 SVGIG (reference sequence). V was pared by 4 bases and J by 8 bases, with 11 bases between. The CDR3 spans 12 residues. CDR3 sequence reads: CAWKWGVGELFF. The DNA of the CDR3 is TGTGCCTGGAAATGGGGAGTTGGGGAGCTGTTTTTT.

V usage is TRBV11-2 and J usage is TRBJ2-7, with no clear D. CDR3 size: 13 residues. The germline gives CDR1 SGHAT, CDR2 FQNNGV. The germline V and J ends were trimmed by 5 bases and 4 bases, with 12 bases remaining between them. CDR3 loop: CASSPTPRYEQYF. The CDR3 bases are TGTGCCAGCAGCCCGACCCCGAGATACGAGCAGTACTTC.

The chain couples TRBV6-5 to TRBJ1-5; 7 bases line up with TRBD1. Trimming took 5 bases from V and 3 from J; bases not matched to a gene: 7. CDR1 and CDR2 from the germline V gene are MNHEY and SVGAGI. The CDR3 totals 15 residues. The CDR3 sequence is CASSLRGFDNQPQHF. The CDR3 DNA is TGTGCCAGCAGTCTCAGGGGGTTCGACAATCAGCCCCAGCATTTT.